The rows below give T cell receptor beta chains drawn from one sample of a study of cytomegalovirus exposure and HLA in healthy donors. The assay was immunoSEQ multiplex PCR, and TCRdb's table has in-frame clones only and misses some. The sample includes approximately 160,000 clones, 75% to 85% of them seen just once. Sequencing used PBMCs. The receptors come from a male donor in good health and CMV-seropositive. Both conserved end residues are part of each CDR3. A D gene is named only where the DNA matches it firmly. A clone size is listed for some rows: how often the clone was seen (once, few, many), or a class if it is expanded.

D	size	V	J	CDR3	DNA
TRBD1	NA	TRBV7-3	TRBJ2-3	CASSPDRGTDTQYF	TGTGCCAGCAGCCCGGACAGGGGGACAGATACGCAGTATTTT
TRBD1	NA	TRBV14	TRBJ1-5	CASSQGWDRVFSNQPQHF	TGTGCCAGCAGCCAAGGCTGGGACAGGGTTTTTAGCAATCAGCCCCAGCATTTT
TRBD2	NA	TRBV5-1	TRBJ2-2	CASSPAGGMVTGELFF	TGCGCCAGCAGCCCCGCGGGGGGAATGGTCACCGGGGAGCTGTTTTTT
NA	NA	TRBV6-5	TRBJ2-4	CASRMTMTKNIQYF	TGTGCCAGCAGGATGACTATGACGAAAAACATTCAGTACTTC
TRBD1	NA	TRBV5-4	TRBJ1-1	CASSSGDRVHTEAFF	TGTGCCAGCAGCTCCGGGGACAGGGTTCACACTGAAGCTTTCTTT
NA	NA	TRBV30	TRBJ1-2	CAWSVARAGGYTF	TGTGCCTGGAGTGTAGCCAGGGCTGGAGGCTACACCTTC
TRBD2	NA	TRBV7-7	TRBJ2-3	CASSPRTSGGARDTQYF	TGTGCTAGCAGCCCCCGGACTAGCGGGGGGGCCCGGGATACGCAGTATTTT
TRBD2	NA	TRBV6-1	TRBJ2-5	CASSPGLALVETQYF	TGTGCCAGCAGTCCGGGACTAGCGTTGGTCGAGACCCAGTACTTC
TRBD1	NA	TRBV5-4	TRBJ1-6	CASSPTRQGGSYNSPLHF	TGTGCCAGCAGCCCTACCCGACAGGGGGGTTCCTATAATTCACCCCTCCACTTT
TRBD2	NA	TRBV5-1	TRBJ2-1	CASSVGLAGMGYNEQFF	TGCGCCAGCAGCGTGGGACTAGCGGGGATGGGTTACAATGAGCAGTTCTTC
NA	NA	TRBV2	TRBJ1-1	CARGRGNTEAFF	TGTGCCAGAGGTAGGGGGAACACTGAAGCTTTCTTT
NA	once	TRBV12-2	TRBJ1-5	CASRLELGGRGEPQHF	TGTGCAAGTCGCTTAGAACTTGGGGGGAGGGGGGAGCCCCAGCATTTT
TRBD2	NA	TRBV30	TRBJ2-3	CAWSLLAASTDTQYF	TGTGCCTGGAGTCTTCTAGCGGCTAGCACAGATACGCAGTATTTT
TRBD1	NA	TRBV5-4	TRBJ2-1	CASSLRQGSSYNEQFF	TGTGCCAGCAGCTTGAGACAGGGGAGCTCCTACAATGAGCAGTTCTTC
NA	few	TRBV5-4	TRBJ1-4	CASSLDLEGKLFF	TGTGCCAGCAGCTTGGACCTAGAGGGAAAACTGTTTTTT
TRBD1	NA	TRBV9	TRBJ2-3	CASSVGQGSFRTDTQYF	TGTGCCAGCAGCGTGGGACAGGGGTCTTTTCGCACAGATACGCAGTATTTT
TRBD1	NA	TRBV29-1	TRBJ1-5	CSAKSRTGVGNQPQHF	TGCAGCGCCAAATCGAGGACAGGGGTTGGCAATCAGCCCCAGCATTTT
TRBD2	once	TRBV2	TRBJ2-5	CASSERGGVETQYF	TGTGCCAGCAGTGAACGGGGGGGCGTGGAGACCCAGTACTTC
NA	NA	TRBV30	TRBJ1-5	CAWTPGGGQPQHF	TGTGCCTGGACCCCGGGGGGCGGTCAGCCCCAGCATTTT
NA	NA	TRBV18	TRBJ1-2	CASSRQEGSYGYTF	TGTGCCAGCTCCCGACAGGAAGGAAGCTATGGCTACACCTTC
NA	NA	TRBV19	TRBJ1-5	CASSMAGGYSNQPQHF	TGTGCCAGTAGTATGGCTGGAGGGTATAGCAATCAGCCCCAGCATTTT
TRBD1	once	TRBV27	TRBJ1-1	CASSLYMIATGHRTEAFF	TGTGCCAGCAGTTTATATATGATTGCGACAGGGCATAGGACTGAAGCTTTCTTT
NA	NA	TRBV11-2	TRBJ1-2	CASSLVNSNYGYTF	TGTGCCAGCAGCTTAGTAAACAGTAACTATGGCTACACCTTC
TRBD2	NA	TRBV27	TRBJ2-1	CASSTPPLAGFNEQFF	TGTGCCAGCAGTACCCCCCCCCTAGCGGGATTCAATGAGCAGTTCTTC
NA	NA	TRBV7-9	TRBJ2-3	CASSLDYTDTQYF	TGTGCCAGCAGCTTAGATTACACAGATACGCAGTATTTT
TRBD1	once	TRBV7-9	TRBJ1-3	CSSSLGTGGSGNTIYF	TGTTCCAGCAGCCTCGGGACAGGGGGCTCTGGAAACACCATATATTTT
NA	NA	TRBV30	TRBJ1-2	CAWSVGGRYYGYTF	TGTGCCTGGAGTGTCGGGGGAAGGTACTATGGCTACACCTTC
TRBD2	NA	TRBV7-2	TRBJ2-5	CASSLLRRGGGYQETQYF	TGTGCCAGCAGCTTGCTTCGGCGGGGGGGCGGGTACCAAGAGACCCAGTACTTC
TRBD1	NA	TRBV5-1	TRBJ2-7	CASSLEGQVIHEQYF	TGCGCCAGCAGCTTGGAGGGACAGGTTATCCACGAGCAGTACTTC
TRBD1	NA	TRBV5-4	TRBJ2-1	CASSLQGRHEQFF	TGTGCCAGCAGCTTACAGGGGCGGCATGAGCAGTTCTTC
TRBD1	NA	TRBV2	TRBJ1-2	CASSLGQGASHDTF	TGTGCCAGCAGTCTTGGACAGGGGGCGAGCCATGACACCTTC